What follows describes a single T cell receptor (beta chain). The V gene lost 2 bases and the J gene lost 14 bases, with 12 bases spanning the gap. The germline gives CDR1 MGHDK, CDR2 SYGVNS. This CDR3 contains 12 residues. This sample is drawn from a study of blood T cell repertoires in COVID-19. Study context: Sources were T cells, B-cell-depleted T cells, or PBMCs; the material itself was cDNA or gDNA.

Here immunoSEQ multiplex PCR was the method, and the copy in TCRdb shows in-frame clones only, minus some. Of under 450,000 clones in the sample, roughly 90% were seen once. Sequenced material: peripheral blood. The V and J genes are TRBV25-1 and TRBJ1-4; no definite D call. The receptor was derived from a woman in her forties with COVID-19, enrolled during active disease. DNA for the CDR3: TGTGCCAGCAGTGAAGAAAACCGCAGGCTGTTTTTT. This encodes CASSEENRRLFF.